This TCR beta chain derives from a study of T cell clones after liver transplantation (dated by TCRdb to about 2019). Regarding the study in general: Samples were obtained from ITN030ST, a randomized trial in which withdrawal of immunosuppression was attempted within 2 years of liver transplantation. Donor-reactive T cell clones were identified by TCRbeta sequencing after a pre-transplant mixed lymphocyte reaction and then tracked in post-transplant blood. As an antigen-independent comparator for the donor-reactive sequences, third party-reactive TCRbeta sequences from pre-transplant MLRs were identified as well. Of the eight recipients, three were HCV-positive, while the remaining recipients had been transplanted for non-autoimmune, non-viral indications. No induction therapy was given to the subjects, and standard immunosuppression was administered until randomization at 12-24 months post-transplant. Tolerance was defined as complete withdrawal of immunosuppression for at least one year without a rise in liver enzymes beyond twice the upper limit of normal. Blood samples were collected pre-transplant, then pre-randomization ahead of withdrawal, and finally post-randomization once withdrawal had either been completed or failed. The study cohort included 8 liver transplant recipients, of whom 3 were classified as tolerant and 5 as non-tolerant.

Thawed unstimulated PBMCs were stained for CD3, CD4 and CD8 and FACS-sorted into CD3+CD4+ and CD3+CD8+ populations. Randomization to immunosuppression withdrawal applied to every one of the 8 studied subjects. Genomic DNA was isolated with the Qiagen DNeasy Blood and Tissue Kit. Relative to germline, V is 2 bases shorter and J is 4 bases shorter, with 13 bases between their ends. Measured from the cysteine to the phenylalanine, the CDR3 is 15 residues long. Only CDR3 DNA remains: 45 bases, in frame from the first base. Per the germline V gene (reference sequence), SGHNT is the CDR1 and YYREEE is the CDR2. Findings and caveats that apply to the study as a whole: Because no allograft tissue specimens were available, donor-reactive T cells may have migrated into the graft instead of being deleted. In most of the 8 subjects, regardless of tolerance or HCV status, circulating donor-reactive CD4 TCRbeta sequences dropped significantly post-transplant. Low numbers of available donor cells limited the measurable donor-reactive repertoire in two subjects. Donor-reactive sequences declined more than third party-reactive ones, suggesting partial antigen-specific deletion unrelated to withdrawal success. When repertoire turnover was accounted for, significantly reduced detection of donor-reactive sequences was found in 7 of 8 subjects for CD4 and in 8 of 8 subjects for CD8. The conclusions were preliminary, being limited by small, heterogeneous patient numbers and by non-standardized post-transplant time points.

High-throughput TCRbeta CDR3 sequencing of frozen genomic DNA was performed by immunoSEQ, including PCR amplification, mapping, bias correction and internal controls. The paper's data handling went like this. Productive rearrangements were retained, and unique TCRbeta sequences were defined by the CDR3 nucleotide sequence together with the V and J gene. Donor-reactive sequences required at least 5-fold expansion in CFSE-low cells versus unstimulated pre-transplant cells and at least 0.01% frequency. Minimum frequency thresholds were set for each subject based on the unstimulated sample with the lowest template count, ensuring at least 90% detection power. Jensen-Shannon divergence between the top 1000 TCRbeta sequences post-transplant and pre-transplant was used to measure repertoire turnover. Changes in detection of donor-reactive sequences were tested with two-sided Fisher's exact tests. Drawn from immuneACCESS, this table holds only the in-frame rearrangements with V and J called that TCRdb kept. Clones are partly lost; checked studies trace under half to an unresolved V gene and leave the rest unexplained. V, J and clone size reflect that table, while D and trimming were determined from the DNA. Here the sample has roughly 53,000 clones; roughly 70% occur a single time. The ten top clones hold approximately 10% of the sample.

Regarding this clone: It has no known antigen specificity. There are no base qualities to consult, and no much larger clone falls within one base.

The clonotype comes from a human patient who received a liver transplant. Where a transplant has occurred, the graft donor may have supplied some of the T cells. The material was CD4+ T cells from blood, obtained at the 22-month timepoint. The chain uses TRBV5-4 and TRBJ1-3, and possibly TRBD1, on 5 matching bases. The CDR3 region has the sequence CASSFDAGRGNTIYF. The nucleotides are TGTGCCAGCAGCTTCGATGCAGGGCGCGGAAACACCATATATTTT.